The 23 T cell receptor beta chains presented below share a single source sample, sequenced in a study of OX40 agonist ivuxolimab in advanced cancers. Only in-frame clones appear in the TCRdb table, and some are missing; sequencing was by immunoSEQ multiplex PCR. The profile shows 84,000 or so clones, 94% of them singletons. The sample consisted of CD4+ or CD8+ T cells sorted from blood, taken in a trial of the OX40 agonist ivuxolimab. The receptors here all came from an adult with an advanced solid tumor such as melanoma, head and neck, liver or kidney cancer.

The CDR3 here is CASSSYSGTANQPQHF. The CDR3, as DNA: TGTGCCAGCAGTTCATATTCCGGGACCGCCAATCAGCCCCAGCATTTT. The rearrangement joins TRBV6-6 to TRBJ1-5, with D perhaps TRBD1 (5 bases). Trimming shortened V by 4 bases and J by 3 bases, and 16 bases separated the two germline ends. Germline V lookup: CDR1 MNHNY, CDR2 SVGAGI (reference sequence). The CDR3 loop spans 16 amino acids.

The rearrangement joins TRBV9 to TRBJ2-5; 8 nucleotides match TRBD2. The CDR3 loop spans 15 amino acids. Trimming took 4 bases from V and 5 from J; bases not matched to a gene: 10. Germline values: CDR1 SGDLS, CDR2 YYNGEE. The CDR3 coding sequence is TGTGCCAGCAGCTTATCGAGCGGGAGCGGGGAGACCCAGTACTTC. Translating gives CASSLSSGSGETQYF.

The V gene is TRBV7-8, the J gene TRBJ2-1; 11 bases match TRBD2. This CDR3 region has 17 residues. Germline-derived CDR1 and CDR2 are SGHVS and FQNEAQ. The V segment lost 5 bases and the J segment 1 base; nucleotides outside the gene matches: 7. Here the CDR3 reads CASSISTSGRSYNEQFF. CDR3 DNA: TGTGCCAGCAGCATAAGCACTAGCGGGAGATCCTACAATGAGCAGTTCTTC. Combining the CDR3 with reference TRBV7-8 and TRBJ2-1 gives the whole variable domain GAGVSQSPRYKVAKRGQDVALRCDPISGHVSLFWYQQALGQGPEFLTYFQNEAQLDKSGLPSDRFFAERPEGSVSTLKIQRTQQEDSAVYLCASSISTSGRSYNEQFFGPGTRLTVL.

The chain has TRBV27 and TRBJ2-5; D possibly corresponds to TRBD2 (6 bases). Trimming took 5 bases from V and 5 from J, leaving 12 bases between them. The CDR3 runs 13 residues. Per germline, CDR1 MNHEY and CDR2 SMNVEV (reference sequence). This chain's CDR3 is CASSDRLGETQYF. The CDR3 DNA is TGTGCCAGCAGTGACCGACTAGGGGAGACCCAGTACTTC.

This chain joins TRBV2 and TRBJ2-1; 9 bases agree with TRBD2. Germline loops: CDR1 SNHLY, CDR2 FYNNEI. Losses at the gene ends were 2 bases for V and 7 bases for J; bases not matched to a gene: 12. This CDR3 is 17 amino acids long. The CDR3 is CASSEMLGLAFRNEQFF. In DNA, the CDR3 is TGTGCCAGCAGTGAAATGTTGGGACTAGCTTTTCGGAATGAGCAGTTCTTC.

This clone was recorded only once. J is TRBJ1-5 and V is TRBV9; 8 positions agree with TRBD1. In germline, CDR1 is SGDLS, CDR2 YYNGEE. The length of the CDR3 is 15 residues. V shed 4 bases and J 6 bases; nucleotides not matched to a gene: 9. The CDR3 DNA sequence: TGTGCCAGCAGCCCTGAGGACAGGGATTCTCAGCCCCAGCATTTT. Translated: CASSPEDRDSQPQHF.

The rearrangement joins TRBV9 to TRBJ2-3; 13 positions match TRBD2. CDR3 length: 16 residues. From germline, CDR1 is SGDLS and CDR2 YYNGEE. V shed 5 bases and J 5 bases; nucleotides not matched to a gene: 8. The CDR3 nucleotides are TGTGCCAGCAGTGCCGGGACTAGCGGGATTCAAGATACGCAGTATTTT. Encoded protein: CASSAGTSGIQDTQYF. The entire variable domain, with the rest obtained from reference TRBV9 and TRBJ2-3, is as follows: DSGVTQTPKHLITATGQRVTLRCSPRSGDLSVYWYQQSLDQGLQFLIQYYNGEERAKGNILERFSAQQFPDLHSELNLSSLELGDSALYFCASSAGTSGIQDTQYFGPGTRLTVL.

V and J are TRBV29-1 and TRBJ2-2, with TRBD2 matching 7 bases. J lost 0 bases, V lost 0 bases, and 7 bases had no gene match. Germline V gives CDR1 SQVTM, CDR2 ANQGSEA. The CDR3 spans 17 residues. The CDR3 is CSVEDQWEGANTGELFF. CDR3 nucleotide sequence: TGCAGCGTTGAAGATCAATGGGAGGGAGCGAACACCGGGGAGCTGTTTTTT.

The chain uses TRBV6-5 and TRBJ1-1, with D unresolved. Trimming shortened V by 7 bases and J by 3 bases, and 15 bases separated the two germline ends. Per the germline V gene, CDR1 is MNHEY and CDR2 is SVGAGI. The CDR3 loop spans 14 amino acids. This chain's CDR3 is CASNNAPGHTEAFF. The CDR3, as DNA: TGTGCCAGCAATAACGCCCCAGGACACACTGAAGCTTTCTTT.

The rearrangement uses TRBV6-1 and TRBJ2-1; no clear D. Germline V gene sequence: CDR1 MNHNS, CDR2 SASEGT. The V and J ends lost 0 bases and 6 bases respectively, with 12 bases between them. This CDR3 region has 15 residues. The CDR3 nucleotides read TGTGCCAGCAGTGAAGCAGGCACAGCTGGCAATGAGCAGTTCTTC. Protein: CASSEAGTAGNEQFF.

The chain recombines TRBV6-6 with TRBJ2-1; 7 nucleotides agree with TRBD2. Trimming cost V 4 bases and J 4 bases; bases outside gene matches: 7. Germline lookup yields CDR1 MNHNY and CDR2 SVGAGI (reference sequence). The CDR3 is 15 amino acids. CDR3 residues: CASSFTSSGYNEQFF. DNA of the CDR3: TGTGCCAGCAGTTTTACCTCTAGCGGATACAATGAGCAGTTCTTC.

The genes are TRBV4-1 and TRBJ1-1; D unresolved. From germline, CDR1 is MGHRA and CDR2 YSYEKL. The CDR3 covers 11 residues. The V end lost 1 base, the J end lost 5 bases, and 2 bases lay between the germline ends. The CDR3 reads CASSQGTEAFF. In DNA, the CDR3 is TGCGCCAGCAGCCAAGGAACTGAAGCTTTCTTT.

This chain links TRBV12-5 with TRBJ2-2; TRBD2 agrees at 11 bases. Germline V gene data show CDR1 as LGHNT and CDR2 as FRNRAP. There are 18 residues in the CDR3. The V and J ends lost 0 bases and 1 base, in that order; junction bases with no gene match: 4. The CDR3 region is CASGLVRGTSGNTGELFF. CDR3 DNA sequence: TGTGCTAGTGGTTTGGTACGGGGGACTAGCGGGAACACCGGGGAGCTGTTTTTT.

The chain combines TRBV10-3 with TRBJ1-2; unclear D gene. V lost 3 bases to trimming and J lost 2 bases, with 10 bases between them. CDR1 and CDR2 (germline): ENHRY, SYGVKD. This CDR3 comprises 14 residues. The CDR3 sequence: CAISDSGSNYGYTF. In nucleotides, the CDR3 is TGTGCCATCAGTGACTCCGGGTCCAACTATGGCTACACCTTC.

In nucleotides, the CDR3 is TGTGCCAGCAGGGTGACTAGCGGGAGAATGTATGAGCAGTTCTTC. Translation: CASRVTSGRMYEQFF. The genes are TRBV28 and TRBJ2-1; 12 bases match TRBD2. The germline V gene encodes CDR1 MDHEN and CDR2 SYDVKM. The CDR3 has 15 residues. The junction had 8 bases not matched to a gene; V was cut back by 6 bases and J by 8 bases.

The chain recombines TRBV5-5 with TRBJ2-1, with no clear D. Germline CDR1 is SGHKS and CDR2 is YYEKEE (reference sequence). V dropped 1 base and J dropped 4 bases, with 0 bases sitting between them. The CDR3 contains 11 residues. The CDR3 DNA reads TGTGCCAGCAGCTTGTACAATGAGCAGTTCTTC. This codes for CASSLYNEQFF.

This chain links TRBV2 with TRBJ2-1, with 12 positions matching TRBD2. The CDR3 has 14 amino acids. Per the germline V gene, CDR1 is SNHLY and CDR2 is FYNNEI. V lost 1 base, J lost 8 bases, and 0 bases stayed unmatched. The CDR3 spells CASSEGLAGDEQFF. The CDR3 DNA sequence: TGTGCCAGCAGTGAAGGACTAGCGGGGGATGAGCAGTTCTTC.

J is TRBJ2-1 and V is TRBV9, with D tentatively TRBD2 (5 bases). The CDR3 has 17 amino acids. Deletions cut 4 bases from V and 4 bases from J, with 21 bases between. CDR1 SGDLS and CDR2 YYNGEE come from the germline V gene. CDR3 coding DNA: TGTGCCAGCAGCTCCACCGGCCTTAGCGCCTCTTACAATGAGCAGTTCTTC. Its protein is CASSSTGLSASYNEQFF.

V is TRBV4-2 and J is TRBJ1-2; tentative D call: TRBD1 (5 bases). The CDR3 loop spans 15 amino acids. In germline, CDR1 is LGHNA, CDR2 YNFKEQ. Between the trimmed V and J ends, which lost 3 bases and 2 bases, there was a span of 13 bases. The CDR3 spells CASSQVRQQNYGYTF. The CDR3 region has the DNA TGTGCCAGCAGCCAGGTGAGACAGCAAAACTATGGCTACACCTTC.

V gene TRBV9 combines with J gene TRBJ2-7, with D unresolved. Germline values: CDR1 SGDLS, CDR2 YYNGEE. CDR3 size: 15 residues. The ends were cut back, 4 bases at V and 8 bases at J, with 22 bases in the middle. The CDR3 spells CASSPNGGYRLQQYF. The CDR3 bases are TGTGCCAGCAGCCCAAACGGCGGCTATAGATTACAGCAGTACTTC.

The rearrangement uses TRBV4-3 and TRBJ2-7, with D possibly matching TRBD1 (5 bases). This CDR3 region has 17 residues. Trimming cost V 1 base and J 0 bases, with 16 bases left between them. Per germline, CDR1 LGHNA and CDR2 YSLEER. The CDR3 DNA reads as TGCGCCAGCAGCCAAGGGACCGACAGAAGGCTCTCCTACGAGCAGTACTTC. It encodes CASSQGTDRRLSYEQYF.

The chain links TRBV27 to TRBJ2-5; TRBD2 agrees at 12 bases. This CDR3 contains 17 residues. Germline V CDR1 and CDR2: MNHEY, SMNVEV (reference sequence). V lost 2 bases, J lost 5 bases, and 9 bases stayed unmatched. Here the CDR3 DNA reads TGTGCCAGCAGTTTAGGGTCTAGCGGGAGGGCCCGGGAGACCCAGTACTTC. It translates to CASSLGSSGRARETQYF.

The chain links TRBV20-1 to TRBJ2-7; no firm D call. The CDR3 is 11 amino acids. Germline V CDR1 and CDR2: DFQATT, SNEGSKA (reference sequence). V was trimmed by 6 bases and J by 3 bases, leaving 9 bases between them. The CDR3 region is CSAHSGYEQYF. CDR3 nucleotide sequence: TGCAGTGCCCACTCAGGCTACGAGCAGTACTTC.